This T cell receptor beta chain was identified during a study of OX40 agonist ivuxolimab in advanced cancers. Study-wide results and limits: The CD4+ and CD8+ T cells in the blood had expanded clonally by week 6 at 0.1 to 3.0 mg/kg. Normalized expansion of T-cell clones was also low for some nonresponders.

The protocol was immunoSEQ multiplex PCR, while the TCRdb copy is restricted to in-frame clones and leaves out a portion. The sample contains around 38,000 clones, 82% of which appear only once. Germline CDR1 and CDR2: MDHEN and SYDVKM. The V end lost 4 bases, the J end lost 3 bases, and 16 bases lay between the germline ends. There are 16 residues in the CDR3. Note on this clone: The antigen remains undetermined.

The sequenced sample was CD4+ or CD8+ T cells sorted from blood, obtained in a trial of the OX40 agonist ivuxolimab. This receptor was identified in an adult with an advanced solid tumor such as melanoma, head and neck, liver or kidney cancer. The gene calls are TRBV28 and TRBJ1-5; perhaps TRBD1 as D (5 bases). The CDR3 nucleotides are TGTGCCAGCAGTTCGGGACTCGCCGGATTCAATCAGCCCCAGCATTTT. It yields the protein CASSSGLAGFNQPQHF.